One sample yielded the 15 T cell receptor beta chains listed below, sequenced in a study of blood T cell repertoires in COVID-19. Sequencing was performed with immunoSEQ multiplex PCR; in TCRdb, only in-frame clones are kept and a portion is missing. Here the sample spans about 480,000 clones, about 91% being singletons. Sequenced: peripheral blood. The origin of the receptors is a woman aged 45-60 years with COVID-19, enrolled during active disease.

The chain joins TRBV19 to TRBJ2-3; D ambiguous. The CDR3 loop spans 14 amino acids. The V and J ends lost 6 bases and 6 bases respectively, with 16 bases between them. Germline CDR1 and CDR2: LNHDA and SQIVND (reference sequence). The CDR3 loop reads CASRGLQVLDTQYF. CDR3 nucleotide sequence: TGTGCCAGTAGGGGTCTCCAGGTCCTTGATACGCAGTATTTT. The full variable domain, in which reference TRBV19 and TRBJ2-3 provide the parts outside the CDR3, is DGGITQSPKYLFRKEGQNVTLSCEQNLNHDAMYWYRQDPGQGLRLIYYSQIVNDFQKGDIAEGYSVSREKKESFPLTVTSAQKNPTAFYLCASRGLQVLDTQYFGPGTRLTVL.

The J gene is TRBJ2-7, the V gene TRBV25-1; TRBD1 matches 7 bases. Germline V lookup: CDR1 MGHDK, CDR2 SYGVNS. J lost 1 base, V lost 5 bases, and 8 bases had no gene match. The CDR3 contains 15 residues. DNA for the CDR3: TGTGCCAGCAGTAGAGAGGGGGCACGGTCCTACGAGCAGTACTTC. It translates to CASSREGARSYEQYF.

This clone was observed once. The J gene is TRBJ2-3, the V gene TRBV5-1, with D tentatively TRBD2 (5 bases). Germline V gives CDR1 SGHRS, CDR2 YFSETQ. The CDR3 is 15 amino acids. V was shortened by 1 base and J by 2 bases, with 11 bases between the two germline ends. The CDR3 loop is CASSLPETITDTQYF. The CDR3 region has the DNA TGCGCCAGCAGCTTGCCCGAGACTATCACAGATACGCAGTATTTT. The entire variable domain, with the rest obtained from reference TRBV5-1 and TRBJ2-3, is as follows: KAGVTQTPRYLIKTRGQQVTLSCSPISGHRSVSWYQQTPGQGLQFLFEYFSETQRNKGNFPGRFSGRQFSNSRSEMNVSTLELGDSALYLCASSLPETITDTQYFGPGTRLTVL.

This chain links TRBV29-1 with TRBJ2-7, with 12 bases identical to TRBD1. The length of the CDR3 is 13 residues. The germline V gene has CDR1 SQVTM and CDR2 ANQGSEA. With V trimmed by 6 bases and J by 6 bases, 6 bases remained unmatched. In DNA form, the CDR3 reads TGCAGCGTCGCCGGGACAGGGGGCTCCGAGCAGTACTTC. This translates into CSVAGTGGSEQYF.

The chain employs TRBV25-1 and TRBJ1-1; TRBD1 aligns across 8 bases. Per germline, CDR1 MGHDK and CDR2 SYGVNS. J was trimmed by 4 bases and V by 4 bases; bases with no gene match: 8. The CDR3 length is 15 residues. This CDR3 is CASSGLGQGGTEAFF. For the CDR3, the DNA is TGTGCCAGCAGTGGCCTCGGACAGGGTGGCACTGAAGCTTTCTTT.

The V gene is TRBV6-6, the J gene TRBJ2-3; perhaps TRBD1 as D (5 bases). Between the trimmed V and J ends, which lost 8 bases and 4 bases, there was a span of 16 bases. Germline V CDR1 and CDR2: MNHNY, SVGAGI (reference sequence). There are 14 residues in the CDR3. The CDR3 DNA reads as TGTGCCAGCGCTGAGTCAGGGCTCGCAGATACGCAGTATTTT. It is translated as CASAESGLADTQYF.

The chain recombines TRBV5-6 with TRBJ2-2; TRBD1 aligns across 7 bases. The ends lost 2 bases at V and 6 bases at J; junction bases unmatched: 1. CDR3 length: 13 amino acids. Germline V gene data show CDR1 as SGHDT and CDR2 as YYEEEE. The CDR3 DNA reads TGTGCCAGCAGCTTACAGGGGCCCGGGGAGCTGTTTTTT. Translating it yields CASSLQGPGELFF.

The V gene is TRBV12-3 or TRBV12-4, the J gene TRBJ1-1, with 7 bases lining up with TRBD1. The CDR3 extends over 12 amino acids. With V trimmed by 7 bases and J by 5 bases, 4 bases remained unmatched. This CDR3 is CASTTDRTEAFF. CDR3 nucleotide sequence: TGTGCCAGCACCACGGACAGGACTGAAGCTTTCTTT.

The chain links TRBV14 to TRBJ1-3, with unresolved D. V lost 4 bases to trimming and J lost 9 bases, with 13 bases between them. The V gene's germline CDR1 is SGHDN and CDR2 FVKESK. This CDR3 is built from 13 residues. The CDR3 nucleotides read TGTGCCAGCAGCCCCGGGAGAGCGACCACCATATATTTT. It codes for CASSPGRATTIYF.

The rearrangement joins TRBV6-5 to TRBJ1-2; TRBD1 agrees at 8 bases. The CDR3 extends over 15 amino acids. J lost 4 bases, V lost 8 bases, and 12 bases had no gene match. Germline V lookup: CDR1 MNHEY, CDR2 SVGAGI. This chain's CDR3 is CASYPGQGRLYGYTF. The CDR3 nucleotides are TGTGCCAGCTACCCCGGACAGGGAAGGCTCTATGGCTACACCTTC.

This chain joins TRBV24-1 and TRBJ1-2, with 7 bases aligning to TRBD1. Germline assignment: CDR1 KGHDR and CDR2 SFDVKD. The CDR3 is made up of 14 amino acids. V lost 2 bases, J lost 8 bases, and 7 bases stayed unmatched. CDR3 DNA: TGTGCCACCAGTGATTGGGACAGCATTGAGGGCTACACCTTC. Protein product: CATSDWDSIEGYTF.

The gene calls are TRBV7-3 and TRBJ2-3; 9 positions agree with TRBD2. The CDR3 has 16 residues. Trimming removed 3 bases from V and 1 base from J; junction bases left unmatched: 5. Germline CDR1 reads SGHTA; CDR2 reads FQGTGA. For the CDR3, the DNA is TGTGCCAGCAGCTTGAGTAGCGGGGGCCGCACAGATACGCAGTATTTT. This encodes CASSLSSGGRTDTQYF.

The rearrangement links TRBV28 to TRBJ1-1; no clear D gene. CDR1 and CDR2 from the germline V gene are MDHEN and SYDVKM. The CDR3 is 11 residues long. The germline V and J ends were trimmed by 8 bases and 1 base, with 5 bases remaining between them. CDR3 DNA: TGTGCCAGCGAAGCGAACACTGAAGCTTTCTTT. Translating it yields CASEANTEAFF.

The CDR3 region has the DNA TGTGCCAGCAGCCCGGACATTCCCTCCTACAATGAGCAGTTCTTC. It encodes CASSPDIPSYNEQFF. The chain uses TRBV5-5 and TRBJ2-1, with D tentatively TRBD1 (5 bases). Germline V gene sequence: CDR1 SGHKS, CDR2 YYEKEE (reference sequence). This CDR3 has 15 residues. The V and J ends lost 4 bases and 0 bases respectively, with 11 bases between them.

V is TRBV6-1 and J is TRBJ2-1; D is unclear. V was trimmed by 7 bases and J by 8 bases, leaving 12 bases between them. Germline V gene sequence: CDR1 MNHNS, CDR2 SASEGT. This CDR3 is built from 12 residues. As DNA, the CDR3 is TGTGCCAGCATATCCTCCCGGGATGAGCAGTTCTTC. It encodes CASISSRDEQFF.